This TCR beta chain was documented in a study of blood T cell repertoires in COVID-19. Study as a whole: COVID-19 samples from acute and convalescent phases originated in the United States, Italy and Spain. T cells, B-cell-depleted T cells, or PBMCs provided the cDNA or gDNA that served as material.

Produced via immunoSEQ multiplex PCR; TCRdb's table is partial and in-frame only. The sample consists of 120,000 to 150,000 clones, around 87% of them appearing once. V was cut by 3 bases and J by 2 bases, with 7 bases left in between. The CDR3 contains 13 residues. Germline V lookup: CDR1 SGHTA, CDR2 FQGNSA. Enrollment of patients from Seattle took place during active infection, with longitudinal follow-up. The sequenced sample was peripheral blood. V is TRBV7-2 and J is TRBJ2-5; D is undetermined. The sequence came from a man aged 18-30 years with COVID-19, enrolled during active disease. The CDR3 is CASSLMRQETQYF. The CDR3 coding sequence is TGTGCCAGCAGCTTGATGCGGCAAGAGACCCAGTACTTC.